This note documents a single T cell receptor beta chain sequence. Its antigen is as yet unknown. These data originate in a study of CD8+ T cells in alopecia areata. As to treatment: oral pan-JAK inhibitor, 5-10 mg twice daily. Lesional scalp tissue (obtained by punch biopsy) and peripheral blood were collected from alopecia areata patients. From germline, CDR1 is SGHDT and CDR2 YYEEEE. V dropped 0 bases and J dropped 6; count of bases not matched to a gene: 8. This CDR3 is built from 16 residues. RNA was isolated and reverse transcribed to cDNA, the sequencing template. TCRdb's table, derived via immunoSEQ multiplex PCR, lists solely in-frame clones and lacks some. The sample carries about 120,000 clones, around 53% recorded once. Study-level findings and limits: Patients shared TCRs less clearly than mice did, possibly owing to HLA. Tissue-resident alphabeta T cells belonging to normal skin likewise get sequenced within scalp specimens. Higher clonality and more expanded CD8+ clones appeared in lesional than normal scalp.

The sequence was collected from a human donor with alopecia areata. Sample: CD4+ T cells sorted from blood, taken at week 4, from a patient treated with tofacitinib. The chain is built from TRBV5-6 and TRBJ2-1; 8 bases fit TRBD2. CDR3 in DNA: TGTGCCAGCAGCTTGGGCTTAGCGGGACCGGGCAATGAGCAGTTCTTC. Its translation is CASSLGLAGPGNEQFF.